The 3 T cell receptor beta chains in this list originate from one sample, sequenced in a study of blood T cell repertoires in COVID-19. Measured with immunoSEQ multiplex PCR; TCRdb has only the in-frame clones, and not every one. The sample includes 260,000 or so clones, about four fifths of them seen just once. Sequenced sample: peripheral blood. The receptors stem from a woman at least 80 years old with COVID-19, enrolled during active disease.

The chain combines TRBV27 with TRBJ2-7; the match to TRBD2 covers 7 bases. Germline V gene data show CDR1 as MNHEY and CDR2 as SMNVEV (reference sequence). V lost 3 bases, J lost 2 bases, and 4 bases stayed unmatched. The CDR3 is 14 residues long. The CDR3 region has the DNA TGTGCCAGCAGTTTCGGGACTATTCCCTACGAGCAGTACTTC. Amino acid sequence: CASSFGTIPYEQYF.

This clone was seen only once. J is TRBJ1-2 and V is TRBV5-4, with 11 bases matching TRBD1. V was clipped by 0 bases and J by 4 bases; unmatched bases: 2. The germline gives CDR1 SGHNT, CDR2 YYREEE (reference sequence). The CDR3 spans 15 residues. CDR3 DNA sequence: TGTGCCAGCAGCTTGGGGACAGGGGGCTTCTATGGCTACACCTTC. It encodes CASSLGTGGFYGYTF.

In DNA, the CDR3 is TGTGCCAGCAGTTTTCGGGGGACAGGTAGCACTGAAGCTTTCTTT. Its protein is CASSFRGTGSTEAFF. The V call is TRBV27, the J call TRBJ1-1; 8 nucleotides agree with TRBD1. CDR1 and CDR2 from the germline V gene are MNHEY and SMNVEV (reference sequence). V shed 3 bases, J shed 4 bases, and the junction held 7 bases outside the gene matches. CDR3 length: 15 amino acids.